Sequencing of this TCR beta chain was carried out in a study of cytomegalovirus exposure and HLA in healthy donors. The V gene's germline CDR1 is SGDLS and CDR2 YYNGEE. The CDR3 covers 17 residues. Trimming removed 4 bases from V and 8 bases from J; junction bases left unmatched: 18. Amplification used 60 Vbeta primers and 13 Jbeta primers. TCRdb's copy holds only in-frame clones and misses some; the assay was immunoSEQ multiplex PCR. The sample lists over 250,000 clones, under 80% occurring once. Sequencing input: PBMCs. The TCR comes from a female donor in good health and CMV-seronegative. The chain has TRBV9 and TRBJ1-2; 9 bases agree with TRBD1. DNA of the CDR3: TGTGCCAGCAGCCTAACTAACTGGGGACAGGGAGAAGGAGGCTACACCTTC. Residues: CASSLTNWGQGEGGYTF.